These 19 T cell receptor beta chains originate from one sample sequenced in a study of CD8+CD57+ T cells in acquired aplastic anemia. Profiles of TCR beta VDJ and CDR3 were generated from a genomic DNA template. TCRdb independently ran MiXCR on the reads; one entry per CDR3 protein. The sample yields just over 400,000 distinct CDR3 sequences, 55% to 75% seen once. The sequenced material came from sorted CD4+, CD8+, or CD8+CD57+ T cells (not recorded which) from PBMCs. The receptors derive from a human donor in good health, serving as a control.

V and J are TRBV20-1 and TRBJ1-1, with D maybe TRBD1 (5 bases). Trimming took 5 bases from V and 9 from J, leaving 19 bases between them. The V gene's germline CDR1 is DFQATT and CDR2 SNEGSKA (reference sequence). CDR3 length: 13 residues. The CDR3 is CSAGGANEEKAFF. CDR3 DNA sequence: TGCAGTGCTGGGGGTGCTAACGAGGAGAAAGCTTTCTTT.

This clonotype was recorded only once. Because the CDR3's place on the DNA is in doubt, the DNA is left out and the CDR3 is given as listed by TCRdb. The chain carries TRBV7-2 and TRBJ2-2; TRBD2, the table's D call, lacks a check against the DNA. Germline values: CDR1 SGHTA, CDR2 FQGNSA. The CDR3 spans 16 residues, counting both ends. The CDR3 sequence: CASSFVDEQFFGPLFF.

The chain joins TRBV25-1 to TRBJ1-5; no clear D gene. V was pared by 4 bases and J by 2 bases, with 9 bases between. The germline gives CDR1 MGHDK, CDR2 SYGVNS. This CDR3 contains 14 residues. The CDR3 DNA follows: TGTGCCAGCAGTGGGATTTATGGCAATCAGCCCCAGCATTTT. Translating it yields CASSGIYGNQPQHF.

V gene TRBV4-3 combines with J gene TRBJ1-1, with D perhaps TRBD1 (6 bases). V lost 4 bases to trimming and J lost 4 bases, with 19 bases between them. The CDR3 spans 16 residues. Germline V gene sequence: CDR1 LGHNA, CDR2 YSLEER. The CDR3 loop is CASSRGNRVRPTEAFF. The CDR3 coding sequence is TGCGCCAGCAGCCGAGGGAACAGGGTTAGGCCCACTGAAGCTTTCTTT.

The chain uses TRBV20-1 and TRBJ1-2; D may be TRBD1 (6 bases). The CDR3 extends over 15 amino acids. Germline V gene lookup returns CDR1 DFQATT and CDR2 SNEGSKA (reference sequence). V lost 6 bases and J 4 bases, leaving 21 bases between the germline ends. CDR3 region: CSATRGPPYGYGYTF. The CDR3 DNA is TGCAGTGCAACACGGGGGCCTCCCTACGGCTATGGCTACACCTTC.

The table lists this clonotype with a few counts. V gene TRBV2 combines with J gene TRBJ2-5; D gene ambiguous. The CDR3 is made up of 12 amino acids. CDR1 SNHLY and CDR2 FYNNEI come from the germline V gene. V was cut by 8 bases and J by 5 bases, with 12 bases left in between. Here the CDR3 DNA reads TGTGCCAGCTCCTACCCCCATGAGACCCAGTACTTC. Translating gives CASSYPHETQYF.

V gene TRBV25-1 combines with J gene TRBJ2-1; 13 nucleotides match TRBD2. The CDR3 is 14 amino acids. The J segment lost 4 bases and the V segment lost 6 bases, leaving 0 bases of the junction unmatched. CDR1 and CDR2 (germline): MGHDK, SYGVNS. CDR3 in amino acids: CASRLAGGYNEQFF. In nucleotides, the CDR3 is TGTGCCAGCAGACTAGCGGGAGGGTACAATGAGCAGTTCTTC. The entire variable domain, with the rest obtained from reference TRBV25-1 and TRBJ2-1, is as follows: EADIYQTPRYLVIGTGKKITLECSQTMGHDKMYWYQQDPGMELHLIHYSYGVNSTEKGDLSSESTVSRIRTEHFPLTLESARPSHTSQYLCASRLAGGYNEQFFGPGTRLTVL.

This clonotype was recorded many times. V gene TRBV6-5 combines with J gene TRBJ1-4, with 7 bases lining up with TRBD1. Germline CDR1 MNHEY, CDR2 SVGAGI. This CDR3 contains 13 residues. The V segment lost 4 bases and the J segment 5 bases; nucleotides outside the gene matches: 1. For the CDR3, the DNA is TGTGCCAGCAGTTTGACAGGGAATGAAAAACTGTTTTTT. Its translation: CASSLTGNEKLFF.

V gene TRBV12-3 or TRBV12-4 combines with J gene TRBJ1-3; 8 positions agree with TRBD1. Trimming at V came to 8 bases and at J to 0 bases, leaving 12 bases not matched to a gene. The CDR3 loop spans 17 amino acids. The CDR3 region has the DNA TGTGCCAGCTCAGCTAACACAGGGGGAAACTCTGGAAACACCATATATTTT. This codes for CASSANTGGNSGNTIYF.

J is TRBJ1-3 and V is TRBV12-3 or TRBV12-4; D remains ambiguous. The CDR3 sequence is 14 residues long. V shed 3 bases and J shed 3 bases, with 9 bases lying between them. This chain's CDR3 is CASSFDGIGNTIYF. CDR3 nucleotide sequence: TGTGCCAGCAGTTTTGACGGAATTGGAAACACCATATATTTT.

Ten or more counts support this clonotype. The rearrangement links TRBV9 to TRBJ1-2, with a tentative D call TRBD1 (5 bases). V dropped 3 bases and J dropped 0 bases, with 6 bases sitting between them. The germline CDR1 and CDR2 sequences are SGDLS and YYNGEE. The CDR3 has 13 amino acids. The CDR3 region is CASSATANYGYTF. The CDR3 nucleotides read TGTGCCAGCAGCGCGACAGCTAACTATGGCTACACCTTC.

This sequence joins TRBV4-1 and TRBJ1-1, with a tentative D call TRBD1 (6 bases). From germline, CDR1 is MGHRA and CDR2 YSYEKL. The V and J ends lost 6 bases and 1 base respectively, with 9 bases between them. This CDR3 is 13 amino acids long. The CDR3 sequence: CASRSGQNTEAFF. CDR3 coding DNA: TGCGCCAGCAGATCGGGACAGAACACTGAAGCTTTCTTT.

In the case of this clonotype: The limits of the CDR3 on the DNA are not certain, so only TCRdb's listed CDR3 is given. The chain employs TRBV20-1 and TRBJ1-4; the D call TRBD1 from the table was never checked on the DNA. The CDR3 is made up of 14 amino acids, end residues included. The germline gives CDR1 DFQATT, CDR2 SNEGSKA (reference sequence). CDR3 protein: CSASPPHFGKKLFF.

This clonotype appeared many times. The chain is built from TRBV7-2 and TRBJ1-4, with D maybe TRBD1 (5 bases). Germline CDR1 is SGHTA and CDR2 is FQGNSA. Trimming left V 4 bases short and J 12 bases short, with 21 bases between. The CDR3 length is 15 residues. The CDR3 spells CASSSSLTDNRELFF. CDR3 nucleotide sequence: TGTGCCAGCAGCTCTTCCCTTACGGACAATAGAGAACTGTTTTTT.

In nucleotides, the CDR3 is TGCAGTGCCCCACAGGGGGGGAACCAGCTTGAAGCTTTCTTT. Translation: CSAPQGGNQLEAFF. The chain has TRBV20-1 and TRBJ1-1; 8 nucleotides line up with TRBD1. Unmatched junction bases numbered 13, after V lost 6 bases and J lost 7 bases. There are 14 residues in the CDR3. CDR1 and CDR2 from the germline V gene are DFQATT and SNEGSKA (reference sequence).

This clonotype is a singleton in its sample. The rearrangement uses TRBV14 and TRBJ2-7; D might be TRBD1 (6 bases). The CDR3 has 13 amino acids. Trimming stripped 4 bases from V and 2 bases from J, with 9 bases between. CDR1 is SGHDN, CDR2 FVKESK, per germline. CDR3 coding DNA: TGTGCCAGCAGCCGGACAGCCACCTACGAGCAGTACTTC. Translating gives CASSRTATYEQYF.

This clonotype was seen once. Without the conserved terminal phenylalanine or tryptophan, this CDR3 likely stems from a read error. The DNA is omitted, as the CDR3 cannot be located on it reliably, and the CDR3 follows TCRdb's listing. CDR3 sequence reads: CASSGQGVSVEQFFTL. The V call is TRBV19, the J call TRBJ1-2; no check of the table's D call, TRBD1, against the DNA was made. The CDR3 is made up of 16 amino acids, end residues included. Germline V gene data show CDR1 as LNHDA and CDR2 as SQIVND (reference sequence).

This clonotype was seen at least ten times. The chain joins TRBV7-9 to TRBJ2-1; 11 positions agree with TRBD2. The CDR3 totals 14 residues. J lost 10 bases, V lost 5 bases, and 7 bases had no gene match. Germline V lookup: CDR1 SEHNR, CDR2 FQNEAQ (reference sequence). CDR3 sequence: CASSLGLAGTEQFF. CDR3 coding DNA: TGTGCCAGCAGCCTAGGACTAGCGGGCACCGAGCAGTTCTTC.

The table lists this clonotype with many counts. The chain has TRBV12-3 or TRBV12-4 and TRBJ1-2; D unclear. Trimming removed 1 base at V and 2 bases at J, with 8 bases between. The CDR3 covers 14 residues. For the CDR3, the DNA is TGTGCCAGCAGTTTAGGAGGGTTAAACTATGGCTACACCTTC. It is translated as CASSLGGLNYGYTF.